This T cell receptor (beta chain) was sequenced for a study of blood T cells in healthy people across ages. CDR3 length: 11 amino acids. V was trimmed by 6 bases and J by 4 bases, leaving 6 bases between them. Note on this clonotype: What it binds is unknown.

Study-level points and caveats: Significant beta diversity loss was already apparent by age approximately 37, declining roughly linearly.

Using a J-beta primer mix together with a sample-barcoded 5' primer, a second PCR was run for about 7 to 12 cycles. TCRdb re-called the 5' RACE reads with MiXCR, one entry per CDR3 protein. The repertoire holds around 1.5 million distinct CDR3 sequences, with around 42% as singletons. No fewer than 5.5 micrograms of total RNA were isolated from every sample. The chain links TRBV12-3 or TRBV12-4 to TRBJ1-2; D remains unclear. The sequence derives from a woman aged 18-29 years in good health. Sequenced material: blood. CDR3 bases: TGTGCCAGCAGGGAGACCTATGGCTACACCTTC. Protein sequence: CASRETYGYTF.